The entry that follows covers one TCR beta chain sequence. Sequencing used immunoSEQ multiplex PCR; TCRdb keeps in-frame clones, though not all of them. The table shows roughly 240,000 clones, with about 84% occurring only once. The record originates from a study of blood T cell repertoires in COVID-19. Study as a whole: The United States, Italy and Spain supplied acute and convalescent COVID-19 samples.

The V segment lost 1 base and the J segment 1 base; nucleotides outside the gene matches: 3. The CDR3 covers 17 residues. Germline V gene lookup returns CDR1 SEHNR and CDR2 FQNEAQ (reference sequence). This clonotype originated in an elderly woman with COVID-19, enrolled during active disease. What was sequenced was peripheral blood. The chain links TRBV7-9 to TRBJ2-2, with 10 bases aligning to TRBD1. The CDR3 reads CASSLGGTGVNTGELFF. CDR3 bases: TGTGCCAGCAGCTTAGGAGGGACAGGGGTGAACACCGGGGAGCTGTTTTTT.